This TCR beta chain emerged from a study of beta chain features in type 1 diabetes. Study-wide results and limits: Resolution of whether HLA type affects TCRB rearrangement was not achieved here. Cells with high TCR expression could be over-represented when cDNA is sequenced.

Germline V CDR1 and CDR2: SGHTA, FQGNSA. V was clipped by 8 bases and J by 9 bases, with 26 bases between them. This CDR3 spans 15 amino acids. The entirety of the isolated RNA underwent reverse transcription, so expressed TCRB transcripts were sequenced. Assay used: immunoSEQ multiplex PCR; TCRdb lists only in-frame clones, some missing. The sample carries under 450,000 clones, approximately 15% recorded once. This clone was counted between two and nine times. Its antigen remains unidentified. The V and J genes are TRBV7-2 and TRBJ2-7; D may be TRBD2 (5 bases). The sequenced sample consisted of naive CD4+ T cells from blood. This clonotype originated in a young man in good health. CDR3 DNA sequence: TGTGCCAGCCGCATATCAACCGCGGGTGCTTTCAGGCAGTACTTC. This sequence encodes CASRISTAGAFRQYF.